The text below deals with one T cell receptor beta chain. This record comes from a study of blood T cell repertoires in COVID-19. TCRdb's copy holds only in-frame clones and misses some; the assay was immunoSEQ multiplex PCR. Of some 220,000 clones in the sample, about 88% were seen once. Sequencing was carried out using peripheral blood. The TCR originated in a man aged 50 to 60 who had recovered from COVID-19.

The CDR3 DNA sequence: TGTGCCAGCAGCTTGGGGACGCTTTTTAGCGGGAGGTTCGTGAATGAGCAGTTCTTC. Translated, it gives CASSLGTLFSGRFVNEQFF. The chain uses TRBV5-8 and TRBJ2-1; 10 bases are shared with TRBD2. The CDR3 contains 19 residues. In germline, CDR1 is SGHTS, CDR2 YDEGEE. The trim removed 0 bases at V and 7 bases at J, leaving 16 bases unmatched.